The next 14 T cell receptor beta chains were all read from a single sample in a study of T cell clusters in autoimmune cytopenias. TRB was amplified by touch-down multiplex PCR, primer pools A and B combined. One entry per CDR3 protein, without DNA, is what TCRdb gives after re-calling the multiplex PCR reads. This sample carries thousands of distinct CDR3 sequences, with around 4.9% going to the ten biggest clones. Each sample's input was 250 ng genomic DNA, approximately 37,500 genome equivalents. Specimen: peripheral blood. The receptors were gathered from a human donor with an autoimmune cytopenia or autoimmune hepatitis (not recorded which).

The rearrangement links TRBV27 to TRBJ2-3; there is no DNA to check the TCRdb D call of TRBD1. Germline V gene data show CDR1 as MNHEY and CDR2 as SMNVEV (reference sequence). This CDR3 has 14 residues. The CDR3 here is CASSSRQSTDTQYF.

Judged by frequency, this clonotype is medium-sized. This chain connects TRBV7-6 to TRBJ2-5; absent DNA, TCRdb's TRBD1 call cannot be checked. The V gene's germline CDR1 is SGHVS and CDR2 FNYEAQ. This CDR3 is 17 amino acids long. The CDR3 here is CASSLYNPGQGSWTQYF.

This clonotype is called medium-sized (0.01 to 0.1%) based on its frequency. The V gene is TRBV7-6, the J gene TRBJ2-7; TCRdb selects TRBD2, and the lack of DNA leaves this call unchecked. Germline loops: CDR1 SGHVS, CDR2 FNYEAQ. This CDR3 has 15 residues. CDR3 residues: CASSLVMDGRYEQYF.

This chain joins TRBV19 and TRBJ2-3; TCRdb calls TRBD1, which cannot be checked without DNA. The CDR3 is 15 residues long. Germline loops: CDR1 LNHDA, CDR2 SQIVND (reference sequence). The CDR3 loop is CASSISGAGTDTQYF. Variable domain in full (rest from reference TRBV19 and TRBJ2-3): DGGITQSPKYLFRKEGQNVTLSCEQNLNHDAMYWYRQDPGQGLRLIYYSQIVNDFQKGDIAEGYSVSREKKESFPLTVTSAQKNPTAFYLCASSISGAGTDTQYFGPGTRLTVL.

This clonotype counts as medium-sized (0.01 to 0.1%) by frequency. The chain combines TRBV6-5 with TRBJ2-5. Germline loops: CDR1 MNHEY, CDR2 SVGAGI. The CDR3 is 11 amino acids. The CDR3 sequence is CASSLEETQYF.

This clonotype counts as medium-sized by frequency. The genes are TRBV27 and TRBJ2-7; TCRdb picks TRBD2, but there is no DNA to check that call. The CDR3 has 14 residues. The V gene's germline CDR1 is MNHEY and CDR2 SMNVEV (reference sequence). Here the CDR3 reads CASSQGLVPHEQYF.

This clonotype is deemed medium-sized (0.01 to 0.1%) by its frequency. V usage is TRBV6-6 and J usage is TRBJ1-6; TCRdb reports TRBD1, a call that lacks DNA to check it against. Germline CDR1 and CDR2: MNHNY and SVGAGI (reference sequence). The CDR3 has 19 amino acids. CDR3 sequence reads: CASSYSTDRGASLGSPLHF.

Judged by frequency, this clonotype is medium-sized (0.01 to 0.1%). V usage is TRBV6-1 and J usage is TRBJ2-7; no DNA is available, so the TRBD2 call from TCRdb remains unchecked. Germline CDR1 is MNHNS and CDR2 is SASEGT. The CDR3 covers 16 residues. This CDR3 is CASRGALAGGNYEQYF.

This clonotype counts as medium-sized by frequency. The V and J genes are TRBV12-3 or TRBV12-4 and TRBJ2-7; TCRdb's D gene call, TRBD1, goes unchecked for lack of DNA. The CDR3 runs to 14 residues. The CDR3 region is CASSQGQGAYEQYF.

Considering frequency, this clonotype is medium-sized. The chain couples TRBV5-6 to TRBJ2-3; lacking DNA, the TRBD1 call made by TCRdb goes unchecked. The CDR3 runs to 14 residues. Germline-derived CDR1 and CDR2 are SGHDT and YYEEEE. CDR3 sequence: CASSPGLPTDTQYF.

Measured by frequency, this clonotype is medium-sized. The chain has TRBV5-6 and TRBJ2-2; lacking DNA, the TRBD1 call made by TCRdb goes unchecked. The germline V gene encodes CDR1 SGHDT and CDR2 YYEEEE. The CDR3 loop spans 16 amino acids. The CDR3: CASSKGTGFLTGELFF.

Considering frequency, this clonotype is medium-sized. The rearrangement links TRBV6-6 to TRBJ2-2; TCRdb lists TRBD2, though no DNA is available to test this call. CDR3 length: 18 amino acids. CDR1 and CDR2 (germline): MNHNY, SVGAGI (reference sequence). CDR3 residues: CASSYNVPGLANTGELFF.

By frequency, this clonotype registers medium-sized. The chain links TRBV19 to TRBJ2-3; TCRdb names TRBD1, which stays unverified in the absence of DNA. Germline V gene sequence: CDR1 LNHDA, CDR2 SQIVND (reference sequence). CDR3 size: 16 residues. CDR3 region: CASSTGPDGSGPAQYF.

In terms of frequency, this clonotype is medium-sized. The rearrangement uses TRBV6-2 or TRBV6-3 and TRBJ2-3; TCRdb names TRBD2, which stays unverified in the absence of DNA. This CDR3 is 15 amino acids long. Germline V gene sequence: CDR1 MNHEY, CDR2 SVGEGT. CDR3: CASSPTSGAADTQYF.